The 23 T cell receptor beta chains below all came from one sample that was sequenced in a study of T-cell memory formation after mild COVID-19. TCRdb recomputed calls from the 5' RACE reads with MiXCR, one row per CDR3 protein. The data hold about 470,000 distinct CDR3 sequences, with roughly 23% observed a single time. Sequenced input: PBMCs or a T cell subset sorted from them (not recorded which). These receptors were collected from an adult woman who had mild COVID-19 (a few samples of this study predate the infection). Cell type and time point are not known.

This clonotype was recorded a few times. This chain links TRBV6-5 with TRBJ2-3, with 8 bases lining up with TRBD2. J was trimmed by 4 bases and V by 8 bases; bases with no gene match: 5. The CDR3 extends over 13 amino acids. Germline V gives CDR1 MNHEY, CDR2 SVGAGI. CDR3 loop: CASSAGGPDTQYF. As DNA, the CDR3 is TGTGCCAGCTCCGCGGGGGGCCCAGATACGCAGTATTTT.

V and J are TRBV11-3 and TRBJ2-7; TRBD2 matches 10 bases. The trim removed 8 bases at V and 3 bases at J, leaving 4 bases unmatched. Germline-derived CDR1 and CDR2 are SGHNT and YENEEA. The CDR3 totals 13 residues. The CDR3 nucleotides are TGTGCCAGCGCACCTAGCGGGAGCTACGAGCAGTACTTC. It encodes CASAPSGSYEQYF.

The rearrangement joins TRBV12-3 or TRBV12-4 to TRBJ2-3, with TRBD2 matching 10 bases. Germline trimming cut 7 bases from V and 6 bases from J; bases unmatched to any gene: 10. This CDR3 is built from 15 residues. CDR3 region: CASKPSGRWSDTQYF. CDR3 coding DNA: TGTGCCAGCAAGCCTAGCGGGAGATGGAGTGATACGCAGTATTTT.

In DNA form, the CDR3 reads TGTGCCAGCGATGAACCGGGACTAGCGCGGCATGAGCAGTTCTTC. Amino acid sequence: CASDEPGLARHEQFF. V gene TRBV4-2 combines with J gene TRBJ2-1; 10 positions agree with TRBD2. The CDR3 loop spans 15 amino acids. Germline V CDR1 and CDR2: LGHNA, YNFKEQ. V shed 8 bases and J 8 bases; nucleotides not matched to a gene: 12.

The chain employs TRBV7-9 and TRBJ2-7; 8 bases fit TRBD1. The germline V gene encodes CDR1 SEHNR and CDR2 FQNEAQ (reference sequence). V shed 3 bases and J 3 bases; nucleotides not matched to a gene: 4. The CDR3 sequence is 14 residues long. CDR3 nucleotides: TGTGCCAGCAGCTTGGCAGGGGGCCGCTACGAGCAGTACTTC. This translates into CASSLAGGRYEQYF.

The chain recombines TRBV5-1 with TRBJ1-1, with D tentatively TRBD1 (5 bases). Looked up from germline, CDR1 is SGHRS and CDR2 is YFSETQ. CDR3 size: 13 residues. With 0 bases removed from V and 8 bases from J, the gap between germline ends came to 11 bases. The CDR3 loop is CASSLDSGFEAFF. The CDR3 bases are TGCGCCAGCAGCTTGGATTCAGGGTTCGAAGCTTTCTTT.

In DNA form, the CDR3 reads TGTGCCAGCACCAGAGGACAGACAAACACTGAAGCTTTCTTT. This gives the protein CASTRGQTNTEAFF. The rearrangement uses TRBV3-1 and TRBJ1-1; D perhaps matches TRBD1 (6 bases). This CDR3 spans 14 amino acids. V lost 7 bases and J 2 bases, leaving 14 bases between the germline ends. Per the germline V gene, CDR1 is LGHDT and CDR2 is YNNKEL (reference sequence).

J is TRBJ1-1 and V is TRBV3-1; 8 bases agree with TRBD1. Germline V gene sequence: CDR1 LGHDT, CDR2 YNNKEL (reference sequence). The CDR3 is made up of 16 amino acids. V gave up 5 bases and J gave up 4 bases; unmatched junction bases: 12. The CDR3 protein is CASSSRDRLPGTEAFF. DNA of the CDR3: TGTGCCAGCAGCTCCCGGGACAGGCTGCCGGGCACTGAAGCTTTCTTT.

This clonotype was detected only a few times. This chain uses TRBV9 with TRBJ2-3; D gene unclear. This CDR3 comprises 16 residues. CDR1 and CDR2 (germline): SGDLS, YYNGEE. The V and J ends lost 0 bases and 3 bases respectively, with 14 bases between them. CDR3 sequence (DNA): TGTGCCAGCAGCGTAGGGATGGGCAGATTTACAGATACGCAGTATTTT. Its protein is CASSVGMGRFTDTQYF.

The chain uses TRBV3-1 and TRBJ2-3; D is perhaps TRBD2 (6 bases). The germline gives CDR1 LGHDT, CDR2 YNNKEL (reference sequence). V lost 1 base to trimming and J lost 6 bases, with 14 bases between them. The CDR3 consists of 15 residues. The CDR3 nucleotides read TGTGCCAGCAGCCAAGCGGCTCTTGGGAGGGATACGCAGTATTTT. As protein: CASSQAALGRDTQYF.

The CDR3 here is CASSSGQGTYTYNEQFF. CDR3 coding DNA: TGTGCCAGCAGCTCAGGACAGGGGACCTATACCTACAATGAGCAGTTCTTC. The gene calls are TRBV11-3 and TRBJ2-1; 9 bases align to TRBD1. Germline CDR1 and CDR2: SGHNT and YENEEA. The CDR3 has 17 residues. J lost 2 bases, V lost 4 bases, and 9 bases had no gene match.

This clonotype was detected a few times. V and J are TRBV20-1 and TRBJ1-1; TRBD1 matches at 8 bases. The CDR3 covers 14 residues. Germline V gene lookup returns CDR1 DFQATT and CDR2 SNEGSKA (reference sequence). V shed 5 bases and J 5 bases; nucleotides not matched to a gene: 10. The CDR3 DNA sequence: TGCAGTGCTGATGACTACAGGGGGGAGACTGAAGCTTTCTTT. This encodes CSADDYRGETEAFF.

The chain has TRBV6-5 and TRBJ2-1, with TRBD2 matching 8 bases. After removal of 0 bases from V and 9 bases from J, the junction contained 4 bases not matched to a gene. The CDR3 consists of 14 residues. CDR1 MNHEY and CDR2 SVGAGI come from the germline V gene. CDR3 in amino acids: CASSYSGLDGEQFF. The CDR3 coding sequence is TGTGCCAGCAGTTACTCGGGACTAGATGGTGAGCAGTTCTTC.

The sample holds a few counts of this clonotype. J is TRBJ2-3 and V is TRBV14, with D perhaps TRBD1 or TRBD2 (5 bases each). Germline V gene lookup returns CDR1 SGHDN and CDR2 FVKESK. The CDR3 covers 15 residues. Trimming took 4 bases from V and 2 from J, leaving 13 bases between them. The CDR3: CASSPQWGNTDTQYF. CDR3 in DNA: TGTGCCAGCAGCCCACAATGGGGGAACACAGATACGCAGTATTTT. Combining the CDR3 with reference TRBV14 and TRBJ2-3 gives the whole variable domain EAGVTQFPSHSVIEKGQTVTLRCDPISGHDNLYWYRRVMGKEIKFLLHFVKESKQDESGMPNNRFLAERTGGTYSTLKVQPAELEDSGVYFCASSPQWGNTDTQYFGPGTRLTVL.

This clonotype was found many times. One junction end disagrees with the germline gene, perhaps due to a read error. The CDR3, as DNA: TGTGCCAGCAGCCAGGGACAGGGGGACTACGAGCAGTACTTC. The encoded protein is CASSQGQGDYEQYF. The V gene is TRBV4-1, the J gene TRBJ2-7; 11 bases line up with TRBD1. CDR3 length: 14 amino acids. From germline, CDR1 is MGHRA and CDR2 YSYEKL.

V usage is TRBV7-9 and J usage is TRBJ1-5, with a tentative D call TRBD1 (6 bases). The germline V gene has CDR1 SEHNR and CDR2 FQNEAQ (reference sequence). This CDR3 region has 13 residues. V was trimmed by 5 bases and J by 5 bases, leaving 10 bases between them. CDR3 nucleotide sequence: TGTGCCAGCAGCCAGGGGCAGGATCAGCCCCAGCATTTT. Translating it yields CASSQGQDQPQHF.

The chain recombines TRBV7-9 with TRBJ2-7; no clear D gene. The V gene lost 5 bases and the J gene lost 3 bases, with 20 bases spanning the gap. This CDR3 has 16 residues. The V gene's germline CDR1 is SEHNR and CDR2 FQNEAQ (reference sequence). The CDR3 DNA reads TGTGCCAGCAGCCGTATGGCCGGTCCACCCGACTACGAGCAGTACTTC. Translated, it gives CASSRMAGPPDYEQYF.

The rearrangement joins TRBV6-5 to TRBJ2-3; D tentatively fits TRBD1 or TRBD2 (5 bases each). Germline-derived CDR1 and CDR2 are MNHEY and SVGAGI. V was clipped by 6 bases and J by 0 bases, with 13 bases between them. The CDR3 contains 15 residues. CDR3 sequence reads: CASRKTGASTDTQYF. The CDR3 coding sequence is TGTGCCAGCAGAAAAACCGGGGCCAGCACAGATACGCAGTATTTT.

The chain carries TRBV20-1 and TRBJ2-1; 10 nucleotides agree with TRBD2. Germline V gives CDR1 DFQATT, CDR2 SNEGSKA (reference sequence). With 0 bases clipped from V and 3 bases from J, the junction kept 8 bases outside the gene matches. The CDR3 covers 17 residues. DNA for the CDR3: TGCAGTGCTAGAGAACGGGGTACTAGCGGGATCTACAATGAGCAGTTCTTC. This sequence encodes CSARERGTSGIYNEQFF.

The gene calls are TRBV4-1 and TRBJ2-1, with 9 bases lining up with TRBD2. V lost 2 bases and J lost 2; bases outside the gene matches: 4. The germline V gene has CDR1 MGHRA and CDR2 YSYEKL. The CDR3 extends over 16 amino acids. CDR3 region: CASSQSSSGTYNEQFF. The CDR3 nucleotides read TGCGCCAGCAGCCAATCTTCTAGCGGGACCTACAATGAGCAGTTCTTC.

The chain joins TRBV5-1 to TRBJ2-3; tentatively, D is TRBD2 (6 bases). The CDR3 has 15 amino acids. Trimming cost V 6 bases and J 9 bases, with 23 bases left between them. Germline CDR1 SGHRS, CDR2 YFSETQ. The CDR3 loop is CASTVAEAFTGTQYF. In nucleotides, the CDR3 is TGCGCCAGCACCGTAGCGGAAGCTTTCACAGGAACGCAGTATTTT.

The genes are TRBV7-9 and TRBJ1-1; D not certain. The CDR3 loop spans 15 amino acids. V lost 1 base, J lost 1 base, and 10 bases lay in between. Germline V gene sequence: CDR1 SEHNR, CDR2 FQNEAQ (reference sequence). The DNA for the CDR3 is TGTGCCAGCAGCTTAGGGAAGTGGAGGAACACTGAAGCTTTCTTT. As protein: CASSLGKWRNTEAFF. Supplemented by reference TRBV7-9 and TRBJ1-1, the full variable domain reads DTGVSQNPRHKITKRGQNVTFRCDPISEHNRLYWYRQTLGQGPEFLTYFQNEAQLEKSRLLSDRFSAERPKGSFSTLEIQRTEQGDSAMYLCASSLGKWRNTEAFFGQGTRLTVV.

The chain joins TRBV9 to TRBJ2-7, with D hard to call. The germline V gene encodes CDR1 SGDLS and CDR2 YYNGEE. V lost 4 bases and J lost 7, with 18 bases in between. The CDR3 has 14 amino acids. The CDR3 DNA sequence: TGTGCCAGCAGCCTCCCCCCCGGGCCCCCGGAGCAGTACTTC. It yields the protein CASSLPPGPPEQYF.